The present TCR beta chain was sequenced within a study of blood T cell repertoires in COVID-19 (dated by TCRdb to about 2020). For the study in its entirety: Collaborator samples came from the United States, Italy and Spain and covered acute and convalescent phases of COVID-19. The prospective study material was composed of cDNA or gDNA derived from T cells, B-cell-depleted T cells, or PBMCs. Deeply sampled blood TCRbeta repertoires from subjects exposed to, actively infected with, or recovered from COVID-19 were included in the dataset. The repertoires were made available in a free public database intended to serve as a resource for research on the immune response to SARS-CoV-2. The samples were drawn from the first 160 participants of the ongoing ImmuneRACE study and from over a thousand subjects provided by 6 global collaborators. Sample metadata almost always included a de-identified subject ID, COVID-19 status, age in years and sex. Where HLA class I and class II types were available, the types were taken from metadata supplied by the sample provider, not from assay-based typing. Findings and caveats that apply to the study as a whole: Clinical and demographic metadata were provided uncurated, with the amount varying by source and participant.

TCRbeta CDR3 regions were amplified from genomic DNA by means of the immunoSEQ Assay, a bias-controlled multiplex PCR. The published analysis was carried out like this. Nucleated cell counts per sample were estimated from amplification of reference gene primers within the assay. To quantify the absolute abundance of each unique TCRbeta CDR3 rearrangement, sequence reads were collapsed and filtered. For each sample, productive Simpson clonality was calculated by taking the square root of Simpson's diversity index across productive rearrangements. The table was pulled from immuneACCESS by TCRdb, which kept in-frame rearrangements only. Such tables lose some clones; where checked, under half of the loss comes from unresolved V genes, and the rest has no known cause. That table is the source of V, J and clone size, and D and trimming were worked out from the DNA. The sample profile shows around 230,000 clones; roughly 86% of them were found once. Around 10% of the sample goes to the ten largest clones.

In the prospective study, participants were about 18 to 90 years old, resided in under 30 geographic areas of the United States, and were enrolled through a virtual design. In the prospective study, cohorts were assigned on the basis of participant-reported clinical history obtained from a screening survey and a study questionnaire. In the prospective study, whole blood, serum and a nasopharyngeal or oropharyngeal swab were collected from each participant by mobile phlebotomists. Prospective study participants could optionally give additional blood draws and questionnaires over an approximately two-month period. Before DNA extraction, prospective study blood samples were shipped either frozen or at room temperature. In regard to this clone: This receptor's antigen is unknown. Base qualities are missing; no much larger clone stands one base away.

The V end gives up 6 bases and the J end 0 bases, leaving 13 bases in the junction not matched to a gene. There are 17 amino acids in the CDR3, from cysteine to phenylalanine inclusive. The retained sequence is limited to the CDR3, 51 bases, with the frame set at the first base. The CDR1 and CDR2 encoded by the germline V gene are MDHEN and SYDVKM. Recombination joined TRBV28 with TRBJ2-7; 8 nucleotides in the junction match TRBD2. The sequence derives from a man between 18 and 35 years old with acute COVID-19. Sequences were obtained from PBMCs or T cells enriched from blood (not recorded which). The encoded CDR3 is CASRPSPGGGSSYEQYF. In nucleotides, the sequence is TGTGCCAGCAGACCCTCCCCGGGCGGGGGGAGCTCCTACGAGCAGTACTTC.